This TCR beta chain was sequenced for a study of shared clonotypes between healthy human individuals. For the study at large: Contributing individuals were a couple of females and three males aged 18 to 49.

Germline V gives CDR1 LNHNV, CDR2 YYDKDF (reference sequence). With V trimmed by 4 bases and J by 1 base, 6 bases remained unmatched. This CDR3 region has 15 residues. Terminally differentiated effector memory CD45RA+ cells were excluded from the naive CD8 cells, which were CD45RO-negative and positively selected for CCR7. Profiled with immunoSEQ multiplex PCR; TCRdb holds only in-frame clones, not every one. The sample records around 1.9 million clones, 93% being singletons. General study findings and limits: Sampling involved blood alone; tissue repertoires likely differ. Clonotype sharing levels among donors were expected to vary with sequencing depth. Among the subsets, naive ones generally showed larger estimated richness than memory ones.

Turning to this clone: Its antigen is undetermined.

The specimen sequenced was naive CD8+ T cells from PBMCs. The source of this sequence is a man between 18 and 35 years old in good health. Some clones in this sample may be carry-over from other donors' samples. The chain carries TRBV15 and TRBJ2-7; 8 bases agree with TRBD1. CDR3 region: CATSMTGAASYEQYF. The CDR3 coding sequence is TGTGCCACCAGCATGACAGGGGCCGCTTCCTACGAGCAGTACTTC.